The 30 T cell receptor beta chains listed next were all sequenced from one sample in a study of PD-L1 blockade in urothelial cancer. Produced via immunoSEQ multiplex PCR; TCRdb's table is partial and in-frame only. This table has about 130,000 clones, about 83% appearing once. Time point indicated: peripheral blood 6 weeks after treatment start. The specimen was PBMCs, collected around atezolizumab (anti-PD-L1) treatment. Receptors were obtained from a man in his fifties with urothelial cancer.

The chain couples TRBV7-9 to TRBJ2-2; 8 bases fit TRBD2. Germline V gene sequence: CDR1 SEHNR, CDR2 FQNEAQ (reference sequence). This CDR3 contains 17 residues. V dropped 5 bases and J dropped 5; count of bases not matched to a gene: 13. The CDR3 DNA sequence: TGTGCCAGCAGCCCGCTTGGAAGCGGGAGATATACCGGGGAGCTGTTTTTT. Residues: CASSPLGSGRYTGELFF. The whole variable domain, filled in from reference TRBV7-9 and TRBJ2-2, reads DTGVSQNPRHKITKRGQNVTFRCDPISEHNRLYWYRQTLGQGPEFLTYFQNEAQLEKSRLLSDRFSAERPKGSFSTLEIQRTEQGDSAMYLCASSPLGSGRYTGELFFGEGSRLTVL.

This sequence joins TRBV7-9 and TRBJ2-5, with 7 nucleotides matching TRBD1. Germline-derived CDR1 and CDR2 are SEHNR and FQNEAQ (reference sequence). The CDR3 totals 16 residues. With 2 bases clipped from V and 2 bases from J, the junction kept 8 bases outside the gene matches. CDR3 in amino acids: CASSLMRGLLQETQYF. The CDR3 region has the DNA TGTGCCAGCAGCTTAATGAGGGGGCTTCTTCAAGAGACCCAGTACTTC. Filled out from reference TRBV7-9 and TRBJ2-5, the complete variable domain reads DTGVSQNPRHKITKRGQNVTFRCDPISEHNRLYWYRQTLGQGPEFLTYFQNEAQLEKSRLLSDRFSAERPKGSFSTLEIQRTEQGDSAMYLCASSLMRGLLQETQYFGPGTRLLVL.

V usage is TRBV7-9 and J usage is TRBJ2-1; 8 nucleotides agree with TRBD2. The CDR3 totals 13 residues. The ends lost 4 bases at V and 13 bases at J; junction bases unmatched: 9. Germline values: CDR1 SEHNR, CDR2 FQNEAQ (reference sequence). The DNA of the CDR3 is TGTGCCAGCAGCTCGGGACTAGGGTCGTCACAGTTCTTC. This gives the protein CASSSGLGSSQFF.

The chain carries TRBV25-1 and TRBJ2-7; 7 bases align to TRBD1. CDR3 length: 13 amino acids. Germline assignment: CDR1 MGHDK and CDR2 SYGVNS. With 4 bases clipped from V and 4 bases from J, the junction kept 4 bases outside the gene matches. CDR3 in amino acids: CASSVPGQYEQYF. CDR3 sequence (DNA): TGTGCCAGCAGTGTACCGGGACAGTACGAGCAGTACTTC.

This sequence joins TRBV6-6 and TRBJ2-7; 9 bases are a match to TRBD1. This CDR3 region has 14 residues. CDR1 and CDR2 (germline): MNHNY, SVGAGI (reference sequence). J was trimmed by 6 bases and V by 7 bases; bases with no gene match: 10. DNA for the CDR3: TGTGCCAGCATCTCGGGACAGGGATTGCGCGAGCAGTACTTC. Protein product: CASISGQGLREQYF.

The genes are TRBV29-1 and TRBJ2-3; D might be TRBD2 (5 bases). CDR1 and CDR2 from the germline V gene are SQVTM and ANQGSEA. V was shortened by 4 bases and J by 0 bases, with 11 bases between the two germline ends. This CDR3 spans 14 amino acids. CDR3 amino acids: CSVVAFTSTDTQYF. CDR3 sequence (DNA): TGCAGCGTTGTAGCGTTCACTAGCACAGATACGCAGTATTTT.

In DNA form, the CDR3 reads TGCGCCAGCAGCCAAGTCTCCGGGAACAATGAGCAGTTCTTC. Translating gives CASSQVSGNNEQFF. The chain combines TRBV4-1 with TRBJ2-1; D is perhaps TRBD2 (5 bases). This CDR3 comprises 14 residues. The germline gives CDR1 MGHRA, CDR2 YSYEKL. The ends were cut back, 1 base at V and 5 bases at J, with 9 bases in the middle.

The V and J genes are TRBV9 and TRBJ1-3, with no clear D. V was shortened by 0 bases and J by 2 bases, with 12 bases between the two germline ends. The CDR3 is made up of 16 amino acids. Germline V CDR1 and CDR2: SGDLS, YYNGEE. In nucleotides, the CDR3 is TGTGCCAGCAGCGTAGCCGACTACGCCGCTGGAAACACCATATATTTT. Protein: CASSVADYAAGNTIYF.

V usage is TRBV28 and J usage is TRBJ2-7; D is perhaps TRBD1 (7 bases). This CDR3 contains 13 residues. V was clipped by 10 bases and J by 1 base, with 14 bases between them. Germline CDR1 MDHEN, CDR2 SYDVKM. Here the CDR3 DNA reads TGTGCCACCTCAGGGGGGAATTCCTACGAGCAGTACTTC. Translation gives CATSGGNSYEQYF.

The CDR3 bases are TGCGCCAGCAGCCGACAGGGTTCCGAGCAGTACTTC. Amino acid sequence: CASSRQGSEQYF. The chain links TRBV5-1 to TRBJ2-7; TRBD1 matches 7 bases. The CDR3 length is 12 residues. V lost 4 bases, J lost 6 bases, and 4 bases stayed unmatched. Germline V CDR1 and CDR2: SGHRS, YFSETQ.

This clone appeared once. V gene TRBV21-1 combines with J gene TRBJ1-1; TRBD1 is taken as the D call from the table, unchecked against the DNA. TRBV21-1 is classified as a pseudogene. This CDR3 has 17 residues. The CDR3 loop reads CASSKNHSGARNTEAFF. The DNA for the CDR3 is TGTGCCAGCAGCAAAAATCATTCAGGGGCCAGGAACACTGAAGCTTTCTTT.

The chain links TRBV19 to TRBJ2-1, with TRBD2 matching 7 bases. Germline CDR1 LNHDA, CDR2 SQIVND (reference sequence). The CDR3 sequence is 13 residues long. V was pared by 7 bases and J by 6 bases, with 6 bases of the junction left unmatched. This CDR3 reads CASNGGSVNEQFF. As DNA, the CDR3 is TGTGCCAGTAACGGCGGGAGCGTCAATGAGCAGTTCTTC.

The chain is built from TRBV7-6 and TRBJ2-2; 12 positions agree with TRBD2. Germline loops: CDR1 SGHVS, CDR2 FNYEAQ. The V and J ends lost 2 bases and 4 bases, in that order; junction bases with no gene match: 11. The CDR3 runs 19 residues. The chain's CDR3 is CASSLWEDLAGGPTGELFF. For the CDR3, the DNA is TGTGCCAGCAGCTTATGGGAGGACCTAGCGGGAGGGCCCACCGGGGAGCTGTTTTTT.

This clone has a single count. V gene TRBV6-6 combines with J gene TRBJ2-2; 8 bases fit TRBD1. Germline values: CDR1 MNHNY, CDR2 SVGAGI (reference sequence). CDR3 size: 16 residues. The junction had 6 bases not matched to a gene; V was cut back by 2 bases and J by 4 bases. The CDR3 DNA follows: TGTGCCAGCAGTTACGCGACCGGGACAGGCACCGGGGAGCTGTTTTTT. Encoded protein: CASSYATGTGTGELFF.

The gene calls are TRBV10-3 and TRBJ2-2, with 9 bases lining up with TRBD2. Germline CDR1 and CDR2: ENHRY and SYGVKD. The CDR3 is 16 amino acids. J was trimmed by 5 bases and V by 0 bases; bases with no gene match: 4. Here the CDR3 reads CAISESAGGNTGELFF. CDR3 in DNA: TGTGCCATCAGTGAGTCGGCGGGGGGGAATACCGGGGAGCTGTTTTTT.

To note about this clone: Within the sample, other DNA sequences also encode this same CDR3. The chain has TRBV11-2 and TRBJ1-2; TRBD1 agrees at 8 bases. With V trimmed by 2 bases and J by 6 bases, 11 bases remained unmatched. Looked up from germline, CDR1 is SGHAT and CDR2 is FQNNGV. This CDR3 spans 16 amino acids. CDR3 region: CASSLSPRAGGDGYTF. CDR3 DNA: TGTGCCAGCAGCTTATCCCCCCGGGCAGGGGGCGATGGCTACACCTTC. The entire variable domain, with the rest obtained from reference TRBV11-2 and TRBJ1-2, is as follows: EAGVAQSPRYKIIEKRQSVAFWCNPISGHATLYWYQQILGQGPKLLIQFQNNGVVDDSQLPKDRFSAERLKGVDSTLKIQPAKLEDSAVYLCASSLSPRAGGDGYTFGSGTRLTVV.

The chain couples TRBV15 to TRBJ2-7, with 9 bases fitting TRBD2. V trimming: 5 bases; J trimming: 5 bases; junction bases outside the gene matches: 13. The V gene's germline CDR1 is LNHNV and CDR2 YYDKDF (reference sequence). The CDR3 sequence is 16 residues long. The CDR3 is CATSDRRRAGGNEQYF. For the CDR3, the DNA is TGTGCCACCAGCGACCGACGGAGGGCGGGAGGGAACGAGCAGTACTTC. The complete variable domain, with remaining parts taken from reference TRBV15 and TRBJ2-7, reads DAMVIQNPRYQVTQFGKPVTLSCSQTLNHNVMYWYQQKSSQAPKLLFHYYDKDFNNEADTPDNFQSRRPNTSFCFLDIRSPGLGDTAMYLCATSDRRRAGGNEQYFGPGTRLTVT.

The chain joins TRBV5-5 to TRBJ1-2; 9 bases align to TRBD1. J gave up 10 bases and V 5 bases, and 9 bases lay outside the gene matches. Germline loops: CDR1 SGHKS, CDR2 YYEKEE (reference sequence). This CDR3 is 13 amino acids long. The CDR3 reads CASSFDRGSLYTF. CDR3 sequence (DNA): TGTGCCAGCAGTTTTGACAGGGGGAGTCTCTACACCTTC.

This clone was recorded many times. The genes are TRBV6-1 and TRBJ2-7; 8 bases agree with TRBD2. CDR3 length: 15 amino acids. Germline V gives CDR1 MNHNS, CDR2 SASEGT. The V and J ends lost 6 bases and 0 bases, in that order; junction bases with no gene match: 7. Here the CDR3 reads CASRGATSGSYEQYF. The CDR3 DNA reads as TGTGCCAGCAGGGGGGCTACTAGCGGCTCCTACGAGCAGTACTTC.

The chain links TRBV7-9 to TRBJ2-2; D is unresolved. V gave up 2 bases and J gave up 1 base, with 5 bases separating them. In germline, CDR1 is SEHNR, CDR2 FQNEAQ (reference sequence). CDR3 size: 14 residues. This chain's CDR3 is CASSLSQNTGELFF. The CDR3 region has the DNA TGTGCCAGCAGCTTATCACAGAACACCGGGGAGCTGTTTTTT. The full variable domain, rest sourced from reference TRBV7-9 and TRBJ2-2, is DTGVSQNPRHKITKRGQNVTFRCDPISEHNRLYWYRQTLGQGPEFLTYFQNEAQLEKSRLLSDRFSAERPKGSFSTLEIQRTEQGDSAMYLCASSLSQNTGELFFGEGSRLTVL.

The chain uses TRBV19 and TRBJ1-6; D might be TRBD1 (5 bases). Germline values: CDR1 LNHDA, CDR2 SQIVND (reference sequence). The length of the CDR3 is 12 residues. Between the trimmed V and J ends, which lost 7 bases and 9 bases, there was a span of 10 bases. The CDR3 DNA reads as TGTGCCAGTACGCAGGGAAGTTCACCCCTCCACTTT. It is translated as CASTQGSSPLHF.

This clone was observed once. CDR3 protein: CATGEATAGNQPQHF. In DNA form, the CDR3 reads TGTGCGACAGGAGAGGCTACCGCGGGCAATCAGCCCCAGCATTTT. The chain employs TRBV6-5 and TRBJ1-5; TRBD1 is a possible D gene (6 bases). CDR1 is MNHEY, CDR2 SVGAGI, per germline. The CDR3 consists of 15 residues.

The V gene is TRBV29-1, the J gene TRBJ1-1, with TRBD1 as a possible D gene (6 bases). Germline-derived CDR1 and CDR2 are SQVTM and ANQGSEA. The CDR3 has 14 residues. Between the trimmed V and J ends, which lost 7 bases and 5 bases, there was a span of 20 bases. CDR3 region: CSGSWGGGGTEAFF. The DNA for the CDR3 is TGCAGCGGATCGTGGGGGGGCGGTGGTACTGAAGCTTTCTTT.

The rearrangement joins TRBV5-1 to TRBJ2-1; the match to TRBD2 covers 13 bases. The junction had 7 bases not matched to a gene; V was cut back by 5 bases and J by 5 bases. Germline V CDR1 and CDR2: SGHRS, YFSETQ. This CDR3 comprises 16 residues. The CDR3 loop is CASRGTSGARNNEQFF. DNA of the CDR3: TGCGCCAGCAGGGGGACTAGCGGGGCCCGGAACAATGAGCAGTTCTTC.

This rearrangement joins TRBV20-1 to TRBJ2-1; D is possibly TRBD2 (5 bases). V was cut by 3 bases and J by 10 bases, with 7 bases left in between. This CDR3 has 10 residues. Germline assignment: CDR1 DFQATT and CDR2 SNEGSKA (reference sequence). CDR3 protein: CSASGVEQFF. The CDR3 DNA sequence: TGCAGTGCTAGCGGGGTGGAGCAGTTCTTC.

The chain is built from TRBV28 and TRBJ2-1, with 11 bases fitting TRBD1. The V and J ends lost 4 bases and 7 bases, in that order; junction bases with no gene match: 6. The CDR3 spans 15 residues. Germline values: CDR1 MDHEN, CDR2 SYDVKM. The CDR3 here is CASSSGQGGKNEQFF. The CDR3 DNA sequence: TGTGCCAGCAGTTCGGGACAGGGGGGGAAAAATGAGCAGTTCTTC. The variable domain in full, with the rest retrieved from reference TRBV28 and TRBJ2-1, is DVKVTQSSRYLVKRTGEKVFLECVQDMDHENMFWYRQDPGLGLRLIYFSYDVKMKEKGDIPEGYSVSREKKERFSLILESASTNQTSMYLCASSSGQGGKNEQFFGPGTRLTVL.

This clone has only a few counts. The chain couples TRBV28 to TRBJ2-7; 8 nucleotides line up with TRBD1. The trim removed 2 bases at V and 7 bases at J, leaving 16 bases unmatched. Germline V gives CDR1 MDHEN, CDR2 SYDVKM. The CDR3 runs 17 residues. The CDR3 loop is CASSLPGTGVKVREQYF. For the CDR3, the DNA is TGTGCCAGCAGTTTACCCGGGACAGGTGTTAAGGTTAGGGAGCAGTACTTC. The entire variable domain, with the rest obtained from reference TRBV28 and TRBJ2-7, is as follows: DVKVTQSSRYLVKRTGEKVFLECVQDMDHENMFWYRQDPGLGLRLIYFSYDVKMKEKGDIPEGYSVSREKKERFSLILESASTNQTSMYLCASSLPGTGVKVREQYFGPGTRLTVT.

The J gene is TRBJ2-1, the V gene TRBV5-4; weak D call: TRBD1 (5 bases). V was pared by 0 bases and J by 4 bases, with 14 bases between. This CDR3 spans 16 amino acids. Germline CDR1 reads SGHNT; CDR2 reads YYREEE (reference sequence). The CDR3 sequence: CASSLAYGAQYNEQFF. CDR3 nucleotide sequence: TGTGCCAGCAGCTTGGCCTATGGGGCCCAATACAATGAGCAGTTCTTC.

This clone was found once. The V gene is TRBV5-8, the J gene TRBJ1-1; D is unclear. The ends were cut back, 2 bases at V and 1 base at J, with 9 bases in the middle. The CDR3 covers 14 residues. Per germline, CDR1 SGHTS and CDR2 YDEGEE. This CDR3 reads CASSLRRGNTEAFF. Here the CDR3 DNA reads TGTGCCAGCAGCTTACGTCGCGGGAACACTGAAGCTTTCTTT.

V and J are TRBV19 and TRBJ1-2, with TRBD1 identical over 8 bases. Germline trimming cut 7 bases from V and 0 bases from J; bases unmatched to any gene: 4. CDR1 is LNHDA and CDR2 is SQIVND in the germline V gene (reference sequence). The CDR3 loop spans 14 amino acids. The CDR3 bases are TGTGCCAGTACACGACAGGGGACTAACTATGGCTACACCTTC. As protein: CASTRQGTNYGYTF.